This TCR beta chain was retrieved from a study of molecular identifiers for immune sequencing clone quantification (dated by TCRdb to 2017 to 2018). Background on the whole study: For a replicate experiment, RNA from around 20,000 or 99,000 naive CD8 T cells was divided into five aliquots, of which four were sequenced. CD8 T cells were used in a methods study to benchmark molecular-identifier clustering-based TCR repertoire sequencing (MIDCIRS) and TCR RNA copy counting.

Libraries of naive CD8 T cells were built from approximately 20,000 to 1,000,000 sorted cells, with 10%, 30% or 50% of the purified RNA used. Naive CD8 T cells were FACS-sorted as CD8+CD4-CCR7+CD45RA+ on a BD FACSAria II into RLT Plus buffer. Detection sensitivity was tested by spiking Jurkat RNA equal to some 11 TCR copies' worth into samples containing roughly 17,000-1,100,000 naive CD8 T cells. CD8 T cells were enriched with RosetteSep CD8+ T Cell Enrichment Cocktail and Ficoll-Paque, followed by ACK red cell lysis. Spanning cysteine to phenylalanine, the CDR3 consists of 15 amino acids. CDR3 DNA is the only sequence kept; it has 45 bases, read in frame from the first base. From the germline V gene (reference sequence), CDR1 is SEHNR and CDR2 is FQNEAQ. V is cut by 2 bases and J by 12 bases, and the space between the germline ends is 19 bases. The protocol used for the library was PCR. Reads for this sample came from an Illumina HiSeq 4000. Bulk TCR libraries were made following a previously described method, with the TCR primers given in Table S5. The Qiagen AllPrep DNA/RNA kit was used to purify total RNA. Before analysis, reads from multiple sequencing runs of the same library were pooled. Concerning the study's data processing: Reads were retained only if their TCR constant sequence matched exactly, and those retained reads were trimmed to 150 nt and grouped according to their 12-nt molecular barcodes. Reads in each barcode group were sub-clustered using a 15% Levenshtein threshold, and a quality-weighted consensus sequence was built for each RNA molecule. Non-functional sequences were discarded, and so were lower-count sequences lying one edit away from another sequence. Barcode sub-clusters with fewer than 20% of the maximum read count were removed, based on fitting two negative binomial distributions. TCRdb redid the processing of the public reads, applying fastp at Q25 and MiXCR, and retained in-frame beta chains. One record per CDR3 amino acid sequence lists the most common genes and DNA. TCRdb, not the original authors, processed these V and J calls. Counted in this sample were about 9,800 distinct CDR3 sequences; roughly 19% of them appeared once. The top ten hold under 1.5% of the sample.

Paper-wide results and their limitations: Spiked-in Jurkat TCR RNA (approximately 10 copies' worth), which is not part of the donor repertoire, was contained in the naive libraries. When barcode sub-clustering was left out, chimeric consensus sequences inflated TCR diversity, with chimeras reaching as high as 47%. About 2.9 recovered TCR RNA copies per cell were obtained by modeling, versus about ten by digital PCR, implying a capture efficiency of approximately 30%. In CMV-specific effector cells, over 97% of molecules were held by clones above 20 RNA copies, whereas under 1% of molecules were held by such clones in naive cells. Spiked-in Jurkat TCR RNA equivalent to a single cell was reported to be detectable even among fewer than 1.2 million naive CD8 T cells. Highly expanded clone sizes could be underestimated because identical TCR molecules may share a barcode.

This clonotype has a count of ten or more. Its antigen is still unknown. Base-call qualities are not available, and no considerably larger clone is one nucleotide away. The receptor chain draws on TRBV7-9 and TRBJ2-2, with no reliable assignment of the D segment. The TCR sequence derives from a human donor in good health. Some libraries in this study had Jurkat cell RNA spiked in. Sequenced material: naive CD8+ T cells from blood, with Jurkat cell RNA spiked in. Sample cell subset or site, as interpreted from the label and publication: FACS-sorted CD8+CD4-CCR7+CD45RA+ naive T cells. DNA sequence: TGTGCCAGCAGCTTACGGCTCAGTCCAGCTAACCAGCTGTTTTTT. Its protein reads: CASSLRLSPANQLFF.